The entry that follows covers one T cell receptor beta chain sequence. As originally analysed: Scientists estimated how many nucleated cells there were by amplifying reference gene primers. Sequencing was performed with immunoSEQ multiplex PCR; in TCRdb, only in-frame clones are kept and a portion is missing. Clone size and V and J calls were adopted from that table, with D and trimming inferred from the DNA. Among 200,000 to 300,000 clones listed, approximately 83% were seen once. The record originates from a study of blood T cell repertoires in COVID-19. The wider study: The samples span acute and convalescent COVID-19 from the United States, Italy and Spain.

Those who participated ranged in age from roughly 18 to 100 years and resided in 24 US areas. The V gene's germline CDR1 is MNHEY and CDR2 SVGAGI. This CDR3 comprises 12 residues. The sequenced sample was PBMCs or T cells enriched from blood (not recorded which). This chain joins TRBV6-5 and TRBJ1-5, with 8 bases matching TRBD1. This TCR was recovered from a middle-aged woman who had been exposed to COVID-19. The CDR3 loop reads CVTQGVNQPQHF. The CDR3 DNA reads as TGTGTGACACAGGGGGTCAATCAGCCCCAGCATTTT.